This TCR beta chain came from a study of cytomegalovirus exposure and HLA in healthy donors listed by TCRdb under 2017. Regarding the research as a whole: In an earlier analysis of 450 to 750 of the donors, approximately 260 Gb of sequence data and 95 million to 130 million unique TCR beta sequences from roughly 180 million T cells were reported. To decide whether each TCR beta V gene segment behaved as functional or pseudogenic, an earlier analysis of some 600 of the donors relied on high-throughput TCR beta sequencing. An early release covering about 600 HLA-typed donors comprised about 310 gigabases of sequencing data and approximately 85 million unique TCR sequences. All discovery cohort repertoires had been generated on a single sequencing platform. Across some 400 genotyped donors of the cohort, an average of roughly 200,000 unique TCR beta nucleotide sequences per donor were sequenced, and approximately 17% of those sequences were non-productive. Several DR-DQ haplotypes were treated as single units for association and clustering because of strong linkage in the cohort. HLA typing included class I and class II loci at four-digit resolution. The genetic ancestry cluster associated with self-reported Caucasian donors included around four fifths of the 398 genotyped donors. Alongside the repertoire data, information on donor age, sex, ethnicity and CMV serostatus was compiled. A separate validation cohort of over a hundred different subjects was used in addition to the 666-subject first cohort. To predict cytomegalovirus infection status, the study combined high-throughput TCR immunosequencing, statistical association of individual TCRs with disease status, and machine learning. A later genetic analysis used genome-wide SNP genotypes for about 60% of the roughly 700 donors, treating that subset as a discovery cohort. The study aimed to test whether cataloging public T cell receptors could reveal signatures of past pathogen exposure. Rather than drawing on any new phenotypic data, the later analysis identified candidate immune exposures from TCR beta sequences and the way those sequences occurred across donors. Typing coverage varied by locus: about 620-640 donors for A, B, C, DRB1 and DQB1; around 560 for DQA1; approximately 610 for DPA1; around 450 for DPB1. The T cell repertoires of under 700 subjects were profiled by immunosequencing and related to cytomegalovirus serostatus. A later analysis re-analyzed previously published TCR beta repertoires from 666 donors and added high-resolution HLA genotyping to study TCR occurrence patterns.

To note about this clone: Its specific antigen is unknown. Base qualities were left out, and no much larger clone turns up one base away.

Points the paper makes about the study in general: A later genetic analysis associated a missense DCLRE1C variant with V-gene and J-gene trimming of TCR beta chains, and an independent cohort replicated the association. Because the 87-base-pair reads could not distinguish some IMGT-functional V segments, including TRBV6-2 and TRBV6-3, those segments were excluded. Assigning TCR associations to individual alleles was difficult when HLA alleles, especially DR and DQ, strongly co-occurred. A further reported finding was that TCR beta sequences accurately predicted the HLA-A and HLA-B alleles for most subjects in the first cohort. According to a later analysis, most CMV-associated TCR beta chains appeared to be HLA-restricted, and the HLA associations seemed to be driven largely by CMV exposure. Because counts were too low, fewer than 20 rarely observed V segments, including chromosome 9 orphons, were excluded from the earlier analysis of a few hundred of the donors. While some public TCRs were present in many individuals, most TCR sequences turned up only very rarely across donors. A cluster of highly shared sequence variants was judged likely to represent a technical artifact of the sequencing pipeline. Broadly in line with IMGT annotations, most TCR beta V segments showed up in productive rearrangements about 90% or about 30% of the time in an earlier analysis of several hundred of the donors. The study gave a list of under 200 TCR beta chains associated with cytomegalovirus. Only TCR beta chains were sequenced in this cohort, and the absence of alpha or paired-chain data limited detectable features. Because HLA typing was missing for some donors at each locus, association tests included only the typed subset. The only immune exposure information available for the cohort was CMV serostatus. A later genetic analysis reported fewer N-insertions in productive TCRs among donors in an Asian-associated ancestry cluster than the roughly 700-donor mean. Presence/absence analyses assumed roughly uniform sequencing depth across donors, an assumption that may not hold. A few of the identified cytomegalovirus-associated TCR beta chains were confirmed in vitro to be specific for cytomegalovirus antigens. The authors suggested that the approach could potentially be extended to other disease states and immunological phenotypes. At a false discovery rate of 0.05, a later analysis linked 15,000 to 20,000 TCR beta sequences to specific HLA alleles. In a later analysis, TCR association rates were found to vary across HLA loci, with the most associated TCRs seen for DRB1 alleles and the fewest for HLA-C alleles. A later analysis found that HLA-associated TCR beta chains were more clonally expanded and had lower generation probabilities than equally common non-associated chains. A later analysis reported that several top co-occurrence clusters appeared linked to parvovirus B19, influenza, CMV and Epstein-Barr virus. Cytomegalovirus status was reported to be diagnosed by the classifier with high specificity and sensitivity in both the original and validation cohorts. Linkage disequilibrium might explain the correlated functional status among segregating V segments, but an unknown experimental factor could not be ruled out.

The cohort was made up of 666 healthy bone marrow donors. Cohort members were all nominally healthy when sampled, although unrecorded immune exposures were likely present. The donor was CMV seropositive and belonged to the group of some 290 seropositive cohort members. Each donor provided a peripheral blood sample, and peripheral blood mononuclear cells were used for TCR beta sequencing. The Qiagen DNeasy Blood Extraction Kit was used to extract genomic DNA from the blood cell samples. Receptor libraries were prepared by the immunoSEQ multiplex PCR assay. A mixture of 60 forward primers for TCR Vbeta segments and 13 reverse primers for TCR Jbeta segments was used in the multiplex PCR. The CDR3 region of rearranged TCR beta genes was amplified from genomic DNA with a multiplex PCR assay. The amplified TCR beta libraries were sequenced on the Illumina HiSeq System as 87-base-pair reads. As for the original processing: In a later analysis, tens of millions of unique TCR beta chains were counted across the 500 to 700 repertoires, and approximately 11 million of these chains were shared by at least two donors. Raw reads were error-corrected and collapsed into unique sequences with a nearest-neighbor algorithm that merged closely related sequences to remove PCR and sequencing errors. CDR3 sequences were aligned to IMGT reference sequences to assign V, D and J gene segments. For a sequence to be retained, at least a six-nucleotide match to both a V gene segment and a J gene segment was required. A rearrangement was called productive if the CDR3 had no stop codons and remained in frame with V and J, and every other rearrangement was called non-productive. Following IMGT convention, CDR3 was defined as the stretch from the second conserved V-encoded cysteine to the conserved J-encoded phenylalanine. Sequences without an unambiguous match to a single V gene segment were excluded from the earlier analysis of 500 to 700 of the donors. An earlier analysis of a few hundred of the donors called V segments functional above 56.7% productive rearrangements and segregating when the between-donor standard deviation exceeded 5%. A statistical classification framework was developed to diagnose cytomegalovirus status using the catalog of TCR beta chain sequences. V and J gene assignment, in a later analysis, came from comparing TCR nucleotide sequences with IMGT/GENE-DB human TR gene sequences. In a later analysis, CDR3 sequences and most-parsimonious VDJ recombination scenarios were assigned using the TCRdist pipeline. In a later analysis, each TCR beta chain was defined by its CDR3 amino acid sequence together with its V-gene family, and reads lacking a unique V-gene family were excluded. As a way to deal with suspected cross-contamination and a sequencing artifact, a later analysis dropped approximately 590 nucleotide sequences that were highly shared and had low generation probability. A later analysis calculated a clonal expansion index for each public chain from normalized within-repertoire ranks of inferred template counts. In a later analysis, generation probabilities were computed with a VDJ recombination model fitted to out-of-frame rearrangements, and the resulting probabilities were checked against IGoR. Hypergeometric tests were used in a later analysis to score TCR-TCR, TCR-HLA and TCR-CMV co-occurrence, with a repertoire-size bias correction applied to the TCR pairs. False discovery rates were estimated in a later analysis by permuting HLA or CMV assignments 20 times. A later analysis grouped co-occurring TCRs with DBSCAN, adding TCRdist sequence similarity when clustering within HLA-allele-positive subsets. Repertoires with fewer than 30,000 or more than 120,000 public chains, plus five repertoires with anomalous nucleotide sharing, were excluded from co-occurrence clustering. Held by TCRdb, this immuneACCESS table contains in-frame sequences only and omits some clones. Under half of the omission traces to an unresolved V gene where checked; the cause of the rest is unknown. The D gene and trimming were derived from the DNA, and the V and J assignments and clone size from that table. The sample contains about 34,000 clones, approximately 86% of them found a single time. The ten most abundant clones make up over 9.5% of the sample.

The cysteine opens and the phenylalanine closes a CDR3 of 14 amino acids. The sequence is cut down to CDR3 DNA, 42 bases in frame from base 1. Reading the germline V gene gives CDR1 KGHSH and CDR2 LQKENI. V was cut back by 8 bases and J by 11 bases, leaving a gap of 24 bases between them. The chain is encoded by TRBV18 joined to TRBJ1-1; the D gene is possibly TRBD1, with 5 bases matching. Sequencing used PBMCs. The TCR sequence derives from a woman aged 18-29 years in good health and CMV-seropositive. The DNA reads TGTGCCAGCCTTCACGTTCGCCTGGGGCGTGCGGCTTTCTTT. Translated, it gives CASLHVRLGRAAFF.